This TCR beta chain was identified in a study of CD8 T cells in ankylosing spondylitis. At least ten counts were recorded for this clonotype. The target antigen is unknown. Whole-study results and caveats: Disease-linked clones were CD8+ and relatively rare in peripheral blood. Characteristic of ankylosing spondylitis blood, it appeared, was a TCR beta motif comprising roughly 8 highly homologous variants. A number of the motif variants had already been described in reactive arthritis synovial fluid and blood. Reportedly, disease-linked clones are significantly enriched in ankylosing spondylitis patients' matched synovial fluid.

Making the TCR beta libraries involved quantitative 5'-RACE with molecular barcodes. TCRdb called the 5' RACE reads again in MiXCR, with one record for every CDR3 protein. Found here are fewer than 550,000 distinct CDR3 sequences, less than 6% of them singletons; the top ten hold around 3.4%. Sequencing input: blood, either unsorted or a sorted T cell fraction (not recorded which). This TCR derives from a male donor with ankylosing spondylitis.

The chain's CDR3 is CASSRRGSQTYNEQFF. In DNA form, the CDR3 reads TGTGCCAGCAGCCGAAGGGGGTCTCAGACCTACAATGAGCAGTTCTTC. V usage is TRBV3-1 and J usage is TRBJ2-1; D may be TRBD1 (6 bases). This CDR3 contains 16 residues. The germline gives CDR1 LGHDT, CDR2 YNNKEL (reference sequence). Trimming stripped 4 bases from V and 2 bases from J, with 15 bases between.